Below are 23 T cell receptor beta chains sequenced from a single sample in a study of blood T cell repertoires in COVID-19. Libraries were prepared by immunoSEQ multiplex PCR; TCRdb keeps only in-frame clonotypes and omits some of them. Among around 400,000 clones listed, around four fifths were seen once. Sample: PBMCs or T cells enriched from blood (not recorded which). Receptor source: a woman aged 45 to 65 who had recovered from COVID-19.

The chain links TRBV3-1 (or the pseudogene TRBV3-2) to TRBJ1-2, with 9 nucleotides matching TRBD1. CDR3 length equals 17 residues. Losses at the gene ends were 1 base for V and 1 base for J; bases not matched to a gene: 7. Germline-derived CDR1 and CDR2 are LGHDT and YNNKEL (reference sequence). In nucleotides, the CDR3 is TGTGCCAGCAGCCAAGTCCTTACAGGGGGCTTTAACTATGGCTACACCTTC. Protein sequence: CASSQVLTGGFNYGYTF.

The V gene is TRBV30, the J gene TRBJ2-7, with D possibly matching TRBD2 (6 bases). Germline assignment: CDR1 GTSNPN and CDR2 SVGIG (reference sequence). V was pared by 2 bases and J by 4 bases, with 18 bases between. The CDR3 extends over 15 amino acids. The CDR3: CAWSSTGGPPYEQYF. The CDR3, as DNA: TGTGCCTGGAGTTCTACCGGGGGACCGCCATACGAGCAGTACTTC.

This clone was counted only a few times. The genes are TRBV19 and TRBJ2-3; D possibly corresponds to TRBD2 (6 bases). CDR1 and CDR2 from the germline V gene are LNHDA and SQIVND (reference sequence). This CDR3 comprises 14 residues. Trimming took off 10 bases at V and 3 bases at J, with 17 bases between the two ends. In DNA form, the CDR3 reads TGTGCCACTTCGGAGGGAGTAAGGACAGATACGCAGTATTTT. It translates to CATSEGVRTDTQYF.

This chain links TRBV7-8 with TRBJ2-1, with a weak D call TRBD1 (6 bases). Germline CDR1 and CDR2: SGHVS and FQNEAQ. This CDR3 has 14 amino acids. Trimming pared 5 bases from V and 9 bases from J, leaving 17 bases between. In nucleotides, the CDR3 is TGTGCCAGCAGCCCGGCAGGGGTTTTAGGTGAGCAGTTCTTC. This codes for CASSPAGVLGEQFF.

The chain recombines TRBV19 with TRBJ1-2; 7 bases agree with TRBD1. Germline-derived CDR1 and CDR2 are LNHDA and SQIVND (reference sequence). CDR3 length: 15 amino acids. The V and J ends lost 5 bases and 0 bases, in that order; junction bases with no gene match: 6. CDR3 loop: CASSASGGTNYGYTF. CDR3 DNA: TGTGCCAGTAGTGCTTCAGGGGGGACTAACTATGGCTACACCTTC.

This sequence joins TRBV9 and TRBJ1-1, with D unresolved. The CDR3 loop spans 14 amino acids. The germline CDR1 and CDR2 sequences are SGDLS and YYNGEE. V gave up 2 bases and J gave up 0 bases, with 8 bases separating them. The CDR3 loop is CASSVSGMNTEAFF. The CDR3 DNA sequence: TGTGCCAGCAGCGTTAGTGGTATGAACACTGAAGCTTTCTTT.

The chain links TRBV19 to TRBJ2-1; 14 bases map to TRBD2. CDR3 size: 17 residues. The V and J ends lost 6 bases and 2 bases, in that order; junction bases with no gene match: 6. The germline V gene has CDR1 LNHDA and CDR2 SQIVND (reference sequence). The CDR3, as DNA: TGTGCCAGTAGAGGGACTAGCGGGGGCCCTCCCTACAATGAGCAGTTCTTC. This encodes CASRGTSGGPPYNEQFF.

This chain's CDR3 is CASSLGQGVGNTIYF. CDR3 coding DNA: TGTGCCAGCAGCTTGGGACAGGGCGTCGGAAACACCATATATTTT. The J gene is TRBJ1-3, the V gene TRBV7-2, with 9 positions matching TRBD1. Trimming took 3 bases from V and 4 from J; bases not matched to a gene: 4. The CDR3 has 15 residues. Per germline, CDR1 SGHTA and CDR2 FQGNSA. The whole variable domain, filled in from reference TRBV7-2 and TRBJ1-3, reads GAGVSQSPSNKVTEKGKDVELRCDPISGHTALYWYRQSLGQGLEFLIYFQGNSAPDKSGLPSDRFSAERTGGSVSTLTIQRTQQEDSAVYLCASSLGQGVGNTIYFGEGSWLTVV.

This clone was observed a few times. The chain links TRBV5-4 to TRBJ1-1, with 9 bases that match TRBD1. V shed 0 bases and J 9 bases; nucleotides not matched to a gene: 3. CDR3 length equals 13 residues. Germline CDR1 SGHNT, CDR2 YYREEE (reference sequence). CDR3 protein: CASSLAGTGKAFF. CDR3 in DNA: TGTGCCAGCAGCTTGGCGGGGACAGGGAAAGCTTTCTTT. Looking up the rest from reference TRBV5-4 and TRBJ1-1 gives the full variable domain: ETGVTQSPTHLIKTRGQQVTLRCSSQSGHNTVSWYQQALGQGPQFIFQYYREEENGRGNFPPRFSGLQFPNYSSELNVNALELDDSALYLCASSLAGTGKAFFGQGTRLTVV.

V usage is TRBV19 and J usage is TRBJ1-1, with D possibly TRBD1 on 6 matching bases. CDR1 is LNHDA and CDR2 is SQIVND in the germline V gene (reference sequence). The CDR3 has 14 amino acids. V lost 5 bases to trimming and J lost 1 base, with 11 bases between them. This CDR3 reads CASSGGHRNTEAFF. The CDR3 nucleotides read TGTGCCAGTAGTGGGGGACACCGGAACACTGAAGCTTTCTTT.

V gene TRBV6-2 or TRBV6-3 combines with J gene TRBJ2-1; D is perhaps TRBD1 (5 bases). This CDR3 is 13 amino acids long. Trimming left V 4 bases short and J 10 bases short, with 14 bases between. Germline V CDR1 and CDR2: MNHEY, SVGEGT. The DNA for the CDR3 is TGTGCCAGCAGTTCGTCAGGGCCTAGGGAGCAGTTCTTC. It yields the protein CASSSSGPREQFF.

CDR3 protein: CASSPGQPIYEQYF. CDR3 bases: TGTGCCAGCAGTCCGGGACAGCCAATCTACGAGCAGTACTTC. The chain joins TRBV28 to TRBJ2-7; 7 bases are a match to TRBD1. The CDR3 has 14 residues. The germline V gene encodes CDR1 MDHEN and CDR2 SYDVKM. J was trimmed by 3 bases and V by 5 bases; bases with no gene match: 7.

The rearrangement joins TRBV5-4 to TRBJ2-5; D remains unclear. The germline gives CDR1 SGHNT, CDR2 YYREEE (reference sequence). The CDR3 covers 12 residues. V lost 3 bases, J lost 5 bases, and 8 bases lay in between. The CDR3 coding sequence is TGTGCCAGCAGCTCAAACGGGGAGACCCAGTACTTC. Its protein is CASSSNGETQYF.

V gene TRBV10-3 combines with J gene TRBJ1-2, with 9 positions matching TRBD1. V was pared by 6 bases and J by 8 bases, with 13 bases of the junction left unmatched. Per germline, CDR1 ENHRY and CDR2 SYGVKD. The CDR3 has 15 residues. CDR3 loop: CAIRPGQGGLGGYTF. DNA for the CDR3: TGTGCCATCAGGCCGGGACAGGGAGGTTTAGGAGGCTACACCTTC.

J is TRBJ1-5 and V is TRBV9; 8 nucleotides match TRBD1. The CDR3 has 16 amino acids. The germline CDR1 and CDR2 sequences are SGDLS and YYNGEE. V was clipped by 2 bases and J by 2 bases; unmatched bases: 6. Here the CDR3 reads CASSVTPGQGNQPQHF. In DNA, the CDR3 is TGTGCCAGCAGCGTTACTCCGGGACAGGGCAATCAGCCCCAGCATTTT.

The chain recombines TRBV4-2 with TRBJ2-7, with 7 bases identical to TRBD1. CDR1 LGHNA and CDR2 YNFKEQ come from the germline V gene. The V gene end was trimmed by 0 bases and the J gene end by 2 bases; junction bases not matched to a gene: 7. CDR3 length: 16 residues. The CDR3 loop reads CASSQDATGITYEQYF. In DNA form, the CDR3 reads TGTGCCAGCAGCCAAGATGCGACAGGGATTACCTACGAGCAGTACTTC.

The chain recombines TRBV4-3 with TRBJ1-4, with no clear D. CDR3 length equals 14 residues. The V gene's germline CDR1 is LGHNA and CDR2 YSLEER. V was cut by 4 bases and J by 8 bases, with 14 bases left in between. The CDR3 protein is CASSLYTGNEKLFF. CDR3 nucleotides: TGCGCCAGCAGCCTATACACGGGGAACGAAAAACTGTTTTTT.

The rearrangement joins TRBV5-1 to TRBJ2-7, with D perhaps matching TRBD1 (6 bases). V was shortened by 4 bases and J by 4 bases, with 9 bases between the two germline ends. CDR3 length: 12 residues. The germline V gene has CDR1 SGHRS and CDR2 YFSETQ. As DNA, the CDR3 is TGCGCCAGCAGCCCTAGGGGGTACGAGCAGTACTTC. Translating it yields CASSPRGYEQYF.

In this sample, this clone turned up once. The rearrangement uses TRBV6-2 or TRBV6-3 and TRBJ1-2; 7 nucleotides match TRBD1. This CDR3 spans 14 amino acids. V shed 5 bases, J shed 4 bases, and the junction held 7 bases outside the gene matches. Germline CDR1 MNHEY, CDR2 SVGEGT. The CDR3 loop reads CASSVGQLLYGYTF. Here the CDR3 DNA reads TGTGCCAGCAGTGTGGGACAGCTACTCTATGGCTACACCTTC.

V usage is TRBV10-2 and J usage is TRBJ1-2; 7 bases map to TRBD1. Germline trimming cut 3 bases from V and 0 bases from J; bases unmatched to any gene: 16. The CDR3 has 19 residues. The germline gives CDR1 WSHSY, CDR2 SAAADI. CDR3 nucleotide sequence: TGCGCCAGCAGTGACTTTGGGACAGATACTGAAAAAGCTAACTATGGCTACACCTTC. Residues: CASSDFGTDTEKANYGYTF.

This chain joins TRBV7-2 and TRBJ2-7; the D is unclear. CDR3 length: 15 amino acids. With 1 base removed from V and 2 bases from J, the gap between germline ends came to 12 bases. Germline assignment: CDR1 SGHTA and CDR2 FQGNSA. The chain's CDR3 is CASSLEPRGTYEQYF. DNA of the CDR3: TGTGCCAGCAGCTTAGAACCGCGCGGTACCTACGAGCAGTACTTC.

J is TRBJ2-7 and V is TRBV5-1; TRBD2 is a possible D gene (6 bases). Germline V gene sequence: CDR1 SGHRS, CDR2 YFSETQ. Trimming shortened V by 2 bases and J by 7 bases, and 19 bases separated the two germline ends. The CDR3 is 15 residues long. The CDR3 sequence is CASSLAGTPFSEQYF. CDR3 coding DNA: TGCGCCAGCAGCTTAGCCGGGACTCCATTCTCTGAGCAGTACTTC. Together with reference TRBV5-1 and TRBJ2-7, the CDR3 gives the full variable domain: KAGVTQTPRYLIKTRGQQVTLSCSPISGHRSVSWYQQTPGQGLQFLFEYFSETQRNKGNFPGRFSGRQFSNSRSEMNVSTLELGDSALYLCASSLAGTPFSEQYFGPGTRLTVT.

This chain connects TRBV7-8 to TRBJ1-6; perhaps TRBD1 as D (5 bases). The germline V and J ends were trimmed by 1 base and 0 bases, with 7 bases remaining between them. The CDR3 has 16 residues. Germline CDR1 is SGHVS and CDR2 is FQNEAQ. CDR3 protein: CASSLVTGSYNSPLHF. As DNA, the CDR3 is TGTGCCAGCAGCTTAGTAACAGGCTCCTATAATTCACCCCTCCACTTT.